A selection of T cell receptor beta chains follows, all from one sample in a study of T cell changes during pregnancy in multiple sclerosis. Profiling relied on immunoSEQ multiplex PCR, and the TCRdb table lists in-frame clones only, not all of them. The data show about 93,000 clones, 85% to 95% seen once. Sample: peripheral blood, taken after pregnancy. Receptors originate from a female donor with multiple sclerosis, enrolled in a pregnancy study. Each CDR3 is given with its conserved first and last residue. A D gene is named only where the DNA matches it firmly. Only some rows state a clone size, as once, few, many or a class for expanded clones.

>13|-|TRBV18|TRBJ1-1|-
TGTGCCAGCTCAAAATCACGGGGGGACGAAGCTTTCTTT
CASSKSRGDEAFF
>15|TRBD1|TRBV27|TRBJ1-2|-
TGTGCCAGCTACCCTGGACAGGGGCTGGACTATGGCTACACCTTC
CASYPGQGLDYGYTF
>11|-|TRBV6-6|TRBJ2-7|-
TGTGCCAGCAGTTTCCGAGGGGAGCAGTACTTC
CASSFRGEQYF
>14|-|TRBV5-4|TRBJ2-4|-
TGTGCCAGCAGCTTGGGGAGAGCCAAAAACATTCAGTACTTC
CASSLGRAKNIQYF
>16|TRBD2|TRBV5-1|TRBJ2-3|-
TGCGCCAGCAGCTTGGCCGTAGCGGGGGAGACAGATACGCAGTATTTT
CASSLAVAGETDTQYF
>15|-|TRBV5-6|TRBJ2-5|once
TGTGCCAGCAGCTCTCAGGGGCTAGCGGAGGAGACCCAGTACTTC
CASSSQGLAEETQYF
>16|TRBD2|TRBV27|TRBJ2-1|-
TGTGCCAGCCATCTAGGCGGGAGTTTCTCTTACAATGAGCAGTTCTTC
CASHLGGSFSYNEQFF
>14|-|TRBV2|TRBJ2-1|-
TGTGCCAGCAGTGACGTGACAGCGTACAATGAGCAGTTCTTC
CASSDVTAYNEQFF
>14|-|TRBV29-1|TRBJ1-2|-
TGCAGCGTTGAAGCCCCGGACAGAAACTATGGCTACACCTTC
CSVEAPDRNYGYTF
>13|-|TRBV5-1|TRBJ2-7|-
TGCGCCAGCAGCTTAAGGACAATCGACGAGCAGTACTTC
CASSLRTIDEQYF
>13|TRBD2|TRBV6-5|TRBJ2-1|-
TGTGCCAGTAGCGGGAGGGACGACAATGAGCAGTTCTTC
CASSGRDDNEQFF
>12|-|TRBV5-1|TRBJ2-3|once
TGCGCCAGCACGGAGAGCACAGATACGCAGTATTTT
CASTESTDTQYF
>14|TRBD2|TRBV18|TRBJ2-7|once
TGTGCCAGCTCACCCCAGCGGGGGGAAAACGAGCAGTACTTC
CASSPQRGENEQYF
>12|TRBD1|TRBV27|TRBJ1-1|-
TGTGCCAGCAGTTGGACAGGAGGGGAAGCTTTCTTT
CASSWTGGEAFF
>18|TRBD2|TRBV11-3|TRBJ2-1|-
TGTGCCAGCAGCTTAGAAGGGACTAGCGGGGGGGAGTTCAATGAGCAGTTCTTC
CASSLEGTSGGEFNEQFF
>14|-|TRBV9|TRBJ1-3|-
TGTGCCAGCAGCGTAGGGGCATCTGGAAACACCATATATTTT
CASSVGASGNTIYF
>15|TRBD2|TRBV11-2|TRBJ2-7|-
TGTGCCAGCAGCTACGGGACTAGCGGGAACGACGAGCAGTACTTC
CASSYGTSGNDEQYF
>15|TRBD1|TRBV19|TRBJ2-7|-
TGTGCCAGTAGGATGGGGACAGCTGAGAGGGACGAGCAGTACTTC
CASRMGTAERDEQYF
>14|TRBD1|TRBV25-1|TRBJ1-1|-
TGTGCCAGCAGTGATCCACAGGGGGCGGGTGAAGCTTTCTTT
CASSDPQGAGEAFF
>15|-|TRBV4-3|TRBJ1-2|-
TGCGCCAGCAGCCAAGCCAAGCCGGCTAACTATGGCTACACCTTC
CASSQAKPANYGYTF
>14|-|TRBV6-5|TRBJ1-2|-
TGTGCCAGCAGTCCTCAGGTCTTTAACTATGGCTACACCTTC
CASSPQVFNYGYTF
>15|-|TRBV2|TRBJ1-1|-
TGTGCCAGCAGCTACTATACACCGGGAAACACTGAAGCTTTCTTT
CASSYYTPGNTEAFF
>14|-|TRBV5-4|TRBJ1-1|-
TGTGCCAGCAGCTTGGTAACTACAGGGACTGAAGCTTTCTTT
CASSLVTTGTEAFF
>13|TRBD1|TRBV6-4|TRBJ1-2|few
TGTGCCAGCGGAGGCGGGACAGACTATGGCTACACCTTC
CASGGGTDYGYTF
>14|TRBD1|TRBV5-6|TRBJ2-3|-
TGTGCCAGCAGCCAGGGACAGGGGCCAGATACGCAGTATTTT
CASSQGQGPDTQYF
>14|TRBD1|TRBV5-1|TRBJ1-4|-
TGCGCCAGCAGGTCGGGACAGGCAAATGAAAAACTGTTTTTT
CASRSGQANEKLFF
>13|-|TRBV30|TRBJ1-4|-
TGTGCCTTCAATGGTCAGCGGCCTGAAAAACTGTTTTTT
CAFNGQRPEKLFF
>15|-|TRBV6-1|TRBJ1-5|-
TGTGCCAGCAATCGGGCGGGTTATAGCAATCAGCCCCAGCATTTT
CASNRAGYSNQPQHF
>15|TRBD2|TRBV19|TRBJ2-1|few
TGTGCCAGTAGGAAGACTAGCGGCTCCTACAATGAGCAGTTCTTC
CASRKTSGSYNEQFF
>13|TRBD2|TRBV5-1|TRBJ2-7|-
TGCGCCAGCAGCTGGGGCGTCGGGGGGGAGCAGTACTTC
CASSWGVGGEQYF
>16|TRBD1|TRBV11-2|TRBJ1-2|-
TGTGCCAGCAGCTTAGCCGGACAGGGGGCGATGGATGGCTACACCTTC
CASSLAGQGAMDGYTF
>20|-|TRBV21-1|TRBJ2-2|-
TGTGCCAGCAGCAAAGCCGAAGCGGGAGGGGCCAACTCGAACACCGGGGAGCTGTTTTTT
CASSKAEAGGANSNTGELFF
>15|TRBD2|TRBV19|TRBJ2-1|-
TGTGCCAGCACTATTACTAGCGGGGCCTACAATGAGCAGTTCTTC
CASTITSGAYNEQFF
>11|-|TRBV7-9|TRBJ2-7|-
TGTGCCAGCAGCGCTAGCTACGAGCAGTACTTC
CASSASYEQYF